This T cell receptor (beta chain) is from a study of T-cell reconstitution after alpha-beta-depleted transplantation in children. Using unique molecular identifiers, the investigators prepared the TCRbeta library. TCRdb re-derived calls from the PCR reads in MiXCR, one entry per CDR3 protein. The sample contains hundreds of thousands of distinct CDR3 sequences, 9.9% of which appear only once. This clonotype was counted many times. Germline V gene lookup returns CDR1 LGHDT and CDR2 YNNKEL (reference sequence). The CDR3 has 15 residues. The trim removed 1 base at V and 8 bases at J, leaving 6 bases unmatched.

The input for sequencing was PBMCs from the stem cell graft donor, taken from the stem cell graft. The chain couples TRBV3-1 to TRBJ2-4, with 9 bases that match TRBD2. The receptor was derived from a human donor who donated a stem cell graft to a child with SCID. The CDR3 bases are TGTGCCAGCAGCCAAGCGACTAGCGGTTGGGACATTCAGTACTTC. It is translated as CASSQATSGWDIQYF. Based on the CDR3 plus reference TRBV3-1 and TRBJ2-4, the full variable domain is DTAVSQTPKYLVTQMGNDKSIKCEQNLGHDTMYWYKQDSKKFLKIMFSYNNKELIINETVPNRFSPKSPDKAHLNLHINSLELGDSAVYFCASSQATSGWDIQYFGAGTRLSVL.